Below are 25 T cell receptor beta chains sequenced from a single sample in a study of human T cells and chemical hapten exposure. The sample's time point: pre-sensitization, week 0. Regarding treatment: therapeutic diphenylcyclopropenone sensitization with weekly scalp DPC. TCRdb reprocessed the RACE reads with MiXCR, giving one entry per CDR3 protein. Of 270,000 or so distinct CDR3 sequences listed, 7.5% to 8% are singletons. This sample comprised whole blood, obtained in connection with sensitization to the hapten diphenylcyclopropenone (DPC). The receptors were sampled from a man in his late teens or twenties with alopecia areata. Some clones in this sample may be carry-over from other donors' samples.

The J gene is TRBJ2-1, the V gene TRBV5-1; D gene unclear. CDR3 size: 15 residues. Germline V CDR1 and CDR2: SGHRS, YFSETQ. The ends were cut back, 1 base at V and 2 bases at J, with 10 bases in the middle. CDR3 DNA sequence: TGCGCCAGCAGCTTGAACGGGTCCCCCTACAATGAGCAGTTCTTC. Translation: CASSLNGSPYNEQFF.

Only a few counts were recorded for this clonotype. The chain couples TRBV28 to TRBJ2-1; the match to TRBD2 covers 7 bases. From germline, CDR1 is MDHEN and CDR2 SYDVKM. The CDR3 is 14 amino acids. V lost 5 bases and J lost 7; bases outside the gene matches: 8. In DNA, the CDR3 is TGTGCCAGCAGTAGAGCGGGGTACAGGAATGAGCAGTTCTTC. Translation gives CASSRAGYRNEQFF.

The gene calls are TRBV6-5 and TRBJ2-2; perhaps TRBD2 as D (5 bases). The CDR3 has 14 amino acids. Germline V gives CDR1 MNHEY, CDR2 SVGAGI. The V and J ends lost 6 bases and 4 bases respectively, with 12 bases between them. This CDR3 is CASSTTSFTGELFF. CDR3 in DNA: TGTGCCAGCAGCACCACTAGTTTCACCGGGGAGCTGTTTTTT.

The chain is built from TRBV4-3 and TRBJ2-3; no clear D gene. Trimming shortened V by 4 bases and J by 0 bases, and 14 bases separated the two germline ends. From germline, CDR1 is LGHNA and CDR2 YSLEER. There are 16 residues in the CDR3. The CDR3 sequence is CASSRATAASTDTQYF. The CDR3 DNA reads as TGCGCCAGCAGCCGAGCTACGGCTGCTAGCACAGATACGCAGTATTTT.

This clonotype was counted only a few times. Written as DNA, the CDR3 is TGTGCCAGCAGTGCCGGTCCCGATAGGTCCTACGAGCAGTACTTC. Its translation is CASSAGPDRSYEQYF. The rearrangement uses TRBV9 and TRBJ2-7, with D unresolved. The CDR3 is 15 residues long. The germline V and J ends were trimmed by 5 bases and 1 base, with 16 bases remaining between them. Germline CDR1 and CDR2: SGDLS and YYNGEE.

This clonotype was seen a handful of times. This sequence joins TRBV29-1 and TRBJ2-7, with 7 bases identical to TRBD1. The junction had 9 bases not matched to a gene; V was cut back by 1 base and J by 6 bases. This CDR3 spans 14 amino acids. In germline, CDR1 is SQVTM, CDR2 ANQGSEA. Here the CDR3 DNA reads TGCAGCGTTGAAGGAGACTGTGACAGGGTCGAGCAGTACGTC. This gives the protein CSVEGDCDRVEQYV.

Ten or more counts support this clonotype. This chain joins TRBV25-1 and TRBJ1-1; D gene ambiguous. V was clipped by 5 bases and J by 7 bases, with 8 bases between them. The CDR3 sequence is 11 residues long. The germline V gene has CDR1 MGHDK and CDR2 SYGVNS. The CDR3 here is CASSRGLEAFF. CDR3 DNA sequence: TGTGCCAGCAGTCGAGGGCTTGAAGCTTTCTTT.

This clonotype has only a few counts. This sequence joins TRBV6-1 and TRBJ1-1; D might be TRBD1 (5 bases). CDR1 is MNHNS and CDR2 is SASEGT in the germline V gene. The CDR3 covers 15 residues. V dropped 1 base and J dropped 10 bases, with 19 bases sitting between them. The CDR3 nucleotides are TGTGCCAGCAGTGAAGGGTCCGGGGCGCCCGGTATAGCTTTCTTT. The encoded protein is CASSEGSGAPGIAFF.

Remarks on this clonotype: This sequence may be a read error, since a much larger clone differs from it by one base. The chain joins TRBV5-4 to TRBJ1-2; D gene unclear. This CDR3 has 13 amino acids. Trimming took off 2 bases at V and 8 bases at J, with 13 bases between the two ends. Germline values: CDR1 SGHNT, CDR2 YYREEE (reference sequence). Written as DNA, the CDR3 is TGTGCCAGCAGCTTAGCGGGCCCTGAAGGCTACACCTTC. Encoded protein: CASSLAGPEGYTF.

This clonotype was detected only a few times. V is TRBV12-3 or TRBV12-4 and J is TRBJ2-2, with 10 positions matching TRBD1. The CDR3 is made up of 16 amino acids. J lost 6 bases, V lost 1 base, and 5 bases had no gene match. The CDR3 sequence is CASSLETGGDAGELFF. CDR3 in DNA: TGTGCCAGCAGTTTAGAGACAGGGGGCGACGCCGGGGAGCTGTTTTTT.

In its sample, this clonotype was seen a few times. This chain joins TRBV6-5 and TRBJ2-7; 7 bases align to TRBD1. The CDR3 covers 15 residues. Per germline, CDR1 MNHEY and CDR2 SVGAGI. The ends lost 6 bases at V and 2 bases at J; junction bases unmatched: 10. The CDR3 DNA reads as TGTGCCAGCAGCCCTACCGGGACAGAACCCTACGAGCAGTACGTC. Amino acid sequence: CASSPTGTEPYEQYV.

This clonotype has a handful of counts. This chain uses TRBV4-3 with TRBJ1-4; 8 bases agree with TRBD1. This CDR3 spans 20 amino acids. Looked up from germline, CDR1 is LGHNA and CDR2 is YSLEER. V dropped 0 bases and J dropped 0; count of bases not matched to a gene: 12. The DNA of the CDR3 is TGCGCCAGCAGCCAAGACCCAGGGGGCTGGCGCGTTGCAACTAATGAAAAACTGTTTTTT. Protein sequence: CASSQDPGGWRVATNEKLFF.

V and J are TRBV12-5 and TRBJ1-1; TRBD1 is a possible D gene (6 bases). V was clipped by 6 bases and J by 10 bases, with 21 bases between them. The CDR3 covers 14 residues. Germline V gene sequence: CDR1 LGHNT, CDR2 FRNRAP. The CDR3, as DNA: TGTGCTAGTGGACCGATGACAGGAGTGGTTCGAGCTTTCTTT. As protein: CASGPMTGVVRAFF.

This clonotype was recorded a few times. CDR3: CASNEFFNEQFF. Written as DNA, the CDR3 is TGTGCCAGCAACGAGTTTTTTAATGAGCAGTTCTTC. J is TRBJ2-1 and V is TRBV6-2 or TRBV6-3; D unclear. V lost 7 bases to trimming and J lost 7 bases, with 11 bases between them. The CDR3 runs to 12 residues. Germline CDR1 MNHEY, CDR2 SVGEGT.

This chain connects TRBV7-3 to TRBJ2-7; tentatively, D is TRBD2 (6 bases). V was clipped by 1 base and J by 0 bases, with 7 bases between them. CDR3 length: 14 residues. Germline V gene data show CDR1 as SGHTA and CDR2 as FQGTGA. The CDR3 bases are TGTGCCAGCAGCTTAAGCGGGAACTCCTACGAGCAGTACTTC. Encoded protein: CASSLSGNSYEQYF.

This clonotype occurred many times. The chain uses TRBV4-1 and TRBJ2-3, with D tentatively TRBD1 (6 bases). The CDR3 loop spans 16 amino acids. Per germline, CDR1 MGHRA and CDR2 YSYEKL. V gave up 0 bases and J gave up 4 bases, with 14 bases separating them. CDR3 coding DNA: TGCGCCAGCAGCCAAGAGGGGGCTAGACGAGCAGATACGCAGTATTTT. This encodes CASSQEGARRADTQYF.

The table lists this clonotype with a few counts. The chain joins TRBV5-8 to TRBJ2-3; possible D gene TRBD2, 6 bases. The CDR3 spans 15 residues. Trimming pared 7 bases from V and 2 bases from J, leaving 17 bases between. CDR1 is SGHTS, CDR2 YDEGEE, per germline. The CDR3: CASWGPGAFTDTQYF. In DNA, the CDR3 is TGTGCCAGCTGGGGCCCGGGAGCCTTCACAGATACGCAGTATTTT.

This clonotype appeared a few times. The V gene is TRBV11-2, the J gene TRBJ2-5, with 9 positions matching TRBD2. Germline V gene lookup returns CDR1 SGHAT and CDR2 FQNNGV. V shed 8 bases, J shed 5 bases, and the junction held 6 bases outside the gene matches. This CDR3 has 13 residues. The DNA for the CDR3 is TGTGCCAGCGGCGTAGCGGGGGTGGAGACCCAGTACTTC. It yields the protein CASGVAGVETQYF.

This clonotype was picked up a small number of times. The gene calls are TRBV20-1 and TRBJ1-1; TRBD1 agrees at 7 bases. The germline V gene has CDR1 DFQATT and CDR2 SNEGSKA (reference sequence). This CDR3 is 13 amino acids long. After removal of 3 bases from V and 3 bases from J, the junction contained 4 bases not matched to a gene. CDR3 in amino acids: CSARRQGYTEAFF. Written as DNA, the CDR3 is TGCAGTGCTAGGCGACAGGGATACACTGAAGCTTTCTTT.

Many counts were recorded for this clonotype. V is TRBV29-1 and J is TRBJ2-2; tentatively, D is TRBD2 (5 bases). Germline V lookup: CDR1 SQVTM, CDR2 ANQGSEA. Trimming took off 4 bases at V and 4 bases at J, with 13 bases between the two ends. The CDR3 is 14 residues long. The CDR3 spells CSVGRRLGTGELFF. CDR3 in DNA: TGCAGCGTTGGGCGGAGGCTGGGCACCGGGGAGCTGTTTTTT.

This clonotype was seen only a few times. The J gene is TRBJ2-2, the V gene TRBV7-2; D ambiguous. The CDR3 covers 13 residues. Deletions cut 0 bases from V and 6 bases from J, with 5 bases between. CDR1 and CDR2 (germline): SGHTA, FQGNSA. The CDR3 coding sequence is TGTGCCAGCAGCTTAGCTATAGCCGGGGAGCTGTTTTTT. As protein: CASSLAIAGELFF.

This clonotype was found a few times. In nucleotides, the CDR3 is TGCGCCAGCAGCCTCATCCGGGGGATGAACACTGAAGCTTTCTTT. It yields the protein CASSLIRGMNTEAFF. The chain combines TRBV4-1 with TRBJ1-1, with D perhaps matching TRBD1 (5 bases). Per the germline V gene, CDR1 is MGHRA and CDR2 is YSYEKL. The CDR3 sequence is 15 residues long. Trimming removed 4 bases at V and 0 bases at J, with 12 bases between.

CDR3 region: CASSSQAPGANVLTF. DNA for the CDR3: TGTGCCAGCAGTTCTCAGGCCCCTGGGGCCAACGTCCTGACTTTC. The gene calls are TRBV6-2 or TRBV6-3 and TRBJ2-6; D call uncertain. The CDR3 is 15 amino acids. CDR1 and CDR2 (germline): MNHEY, SVGEGT. Trimming cost V 4 bases and J 2 bases, with 9 bases left between them.

This clonotype has a handful of counts. The chain has TRBV20-1 and TRBJ1-5; 7 nucleotides line up with TRBD1. The V and J ends lost 7 bases and 7 bases, in that order; junction bases with no gene match: 10. The V gene's germline CDR1 is DFQATT and CDR2 SNEGSKA (reference sequence). CDR3 length: 13 amino acids. CDR3 region: CSGEGGLGQPQHF. The CDR3 DNA reads as TGCAGTGGGGAAGGGGGCCTGGGGCAGCCCCAGCATTTT.

The chain employs TRBV2 and TRBJ2-7; 8 positions match TRBD1. Germline CDR1 reads SNHLY; CDR2 reads FYNNEI. The junction had 5 bases not matched to a gene; V was cut back by 4 bases and J by 0 bases. The CDR3 has 15 amino acids. The CDR3 DNA reads TGTGCCAGCAGTGGGGGGGACAGGAGCTCCTACGAGCAGTACGTC. This encodes CASSGGDRSSYEQYV.